This T cell receptor beta chain emerged from a study of T cells in Graves' hyperthyroidism and ophthalmopathy. This clonotype was counted only a few times. TCR beta CDR3 regions were amplified from RNA. The primer set for the first-round RT-PCR of the TCR CDR3 was HTBI. In TCRdb, the multiplex PCR reads were re-called with MiXCR into one record per CDR3 protein. The table includes some 440,000 distinct CDR3 sequences, around a sixth detected once. V lost 9 bases and J lost 10, with 15 bases in between. The CDR3 spans 11 residues. Germline loops: CDR1 SGHTA, CDR2 FQGNSA. This clonotype originated in a woman between 18 and 29 years old with Graves' hyperthyroidism. Sequencing was performed on blood. This chain joins TRBV7-2 and TRBJ1-1; weak D call: TRBD1 (5 bases). The CDR3 region is CASSFGHGAFF. The DNA for the CDR3 is TGTGCCAGTAGTTTCGGACATGGAGCTTTCTTT.